These 25 T cell receptor beta chains came from one sample sequenced in a study of radiotherapy plus CTLA-4 blockade in lung cancer. Here immunoSEQ multiplex PCR was the method, and the copy in TCRdb shows in-frame clones only, minus some. The data show around 80,000 clones, around 74% seen once. This material consisted of peripheral blood, taken from a patient treated with radiotherapy plus ipilimumab. The receptors shown here come from a human donor with non-small cell lung cancer whose response to radiotherapy plus ipilimumab could not be evaluated.

The chain uses TRBV5-6 and TRBJ1-2; D unresolved. This CDR3 is 12 amino acids long. Germline V CDR1 and CDR2: SGHDT, YYEEEE. V was shortened by 0 bases and J by 14 bases, with 14 bases between the two germline ends. The CDR3 coding sequence is TGTGCCAGCAGCTTGGCTCTCGGGGAAGTTACCTTC. Amino acid sequence: CASSLALGEVTF.

This clone was found a few times. The rearrangement uses TRBV10-2 and TRBJ2-7; D may be TRBD2 (5 bases). CDR1 WSHSY and CDR2 SAAADI come from the germline V gene. The CDR3 length is 12 residues. V lost 4 bases and J lost 6, with 10 bases in between. CDR3 in DNA: TGCGCCAGCAGTGGTCTAGCCAGCGAGCAGTACTTC. Translated: CASSGLASEQYF.

This chain joins TRBV4-1 and TRBJ2-1; 12 nucleotides align to TRBD2. The V segment lost 4 bases and the J segment 8 bases; nucleotides outside the gene matches: 6. Germline V gene lookup returns CDR1 MGHRA and CDR2 YSYEKL. The CDR3 runs to 15 residues. The CDR3 sequence: CASSPRLAGADEQFF. The CDR3, as DNA: TGCGCCAGCAGCCCTCGACTAGCGGGAGCGGATGAGCAGTTCTTC.

The chain recombines TRBV28 with TRBJ2-5; a weak D match, TRBD2 (6 bases). V was shortened by 5 bases and J by 6 bases, with 13 bases between the two germline ends. The CDR3 is made up of 13 amino acids. The germline V gene has CDR1 MDHEN and CDR2 SYDVKM. The CDR3 coding sequence is TGTGCCAGCAGTAAATGGGGGGTTAAGACCCAGTACTTC. It translates to CASSKWGVKTQYF. Complete variable domain (other parts from reference TRBV28 and TRBJ2-5): DVKVTQSSRYLVKRTGEKVFLECVQDMDHENMFWYRQDPGLGLRLIYFSYDVKMKEKGDIPEGYSVSREKKERFSLILESASTNQTSMYLCASSKWGVKTQYFGPGTRLLVL.

V is TRBV7-2 and J is TRBJ2-3; a possible D gene is TRBD2 (6 bases). This CDR3 has 16 amino acids. Germline V gene lookup returns CDR1 SGHTA and CDR2 FQGNSA. V lost 0 bases and J 0 bases, leaving 10 bases between the germline ends. CDR3 sequence reads: CASSLARGLSTDTQYF. The CDR3 bases are TGTGCCAGCAGCTTAGCTCGGGGGTTGAGCACAGATACGCAGTATTTT.

The chain combines TRBV25-1 with TRBJ1-2; no clear D gene. V was shortened by 0 bases and J by 4 bases, with 12 bases between the two germline ends. CDR3 length equals 15 residues. The germline CDR1 and CDR2 sequences are MGHDK and SYGVNS. CDR3 sequence reads: CASSEYSGAAYGYTF. The CDR3 bases are TGTGCCAGCAGTGAATATAGCGGCGCCGCCTATGGCTACACCTTC.

This clone showed up just once. The chain uses TRBV5-4 and TRBJ1-3; D is perhaps TRBD1 (6 bases). The germline V gene encodes CDR1 SGHNT and CDR2 YYREEE (reference sequence). This CDR3 spans 16 amino acids. V gave up 4 bases and J gave up 8 bases, with 22 bases separating them. The CDR3 here is CASSKNPGHGEDTIYF. Written as DNA, the CDR3 is TGTGCCAGCAGCAAGAATCCGGGACACGGAGAAGACACCATATATTTT. The full variable domain, its missing parts supplied by reference TRBV5-4 and TRBJ1-3, is ETGVTQSPTHLIKTRGQQVTLRCSSQSGHNTVSWYQQALGQGPQFIFQYYREEENGRGNFPPRFSGLQFPNYSSELNVNALELDDSALYLCASSKNPGHGEDTIYFGEGSWLTVV.

This sequence joins TRBV9 and TRBJ2-1, with TRBD2 as a possible D gene (6 bases). V dropped 0 bases and J dropped 2 bases, with 9 bases sitting between them. This CDR3 contains 15 residues. In germline, CDR1 is SGDLS, CDR2 YYNGEE. Here the CDR3 reads CASSVGGITYNEQFF. CDR3 nucleotide sequence: TGTGCCAGCAGCGTAGGCGGGATCACCTACAATGAGCAGTTCTTC.

The chain has TRBV29-1 and TRBJ1-2; 9 bases are a match to TRBD1. Per the germline V gene, CDR1 is SQVTM and CDR2 is ANQGSEA. V shed 4 bases, J shed 5 bases, and the junction held 11 bases outside the gene matches. The CDR3 contains 15 residues. CDR3 bases: TGCAGCGTTGCGCATACAGGGGGCCCAACTTATGGCTACACCTTC. Its protein is CSVAHTGGPTYGYTF.

The table lists this clone with a few counts. The chain is built from TRBV6-1 and TRBJ2-3, with 13 bases fitting TRBD2. CDR1 and CDR2 from the germline V gene are MNHNS and SASEGT. This CDR3 spans 15 amino acids. V shed 6 bases, J shed 4 bases, and the junction held 4 bases outside the gene matches. As DNA, the CDR3 is TGTGCCAGCAGACTAGCGGGGGGGCCCGCAGATACGCAGTATTTT. This gives the protein CASRLAGGPADTQYF.

The chain has TRBV5-5 and TRBJ1-5, with a tentative D call TRBD1 (5 bases). In germline, CDR1 is SGHKS, CDR2 YYEKEE (reference sequence). This CDR3 has 16 residues. V was shortened by 3 bases and J by 5 bases, with 18 bases between the two germline ends. The CDR3 protein is CASSSRGPGSDQPQHF. CDR3 nucleotides: TGTGCCAGCAGCTCAAGGGGCCCCGGTTCGGATCAGCCCCAGCATTTT.

This chain joins TRBV2 and TRBJ2-1, with D unclear. CDR3 length: 15 amino acids. The ends were cut back, 4 bases at V and 0 bases at J, with 10 bases in the middle. The V gene's germline CDR1 is SNHLY and CDR2 FYNNEI. CDR3 amino acids: CASSVTGNSYNEQFF. The CDR3 nucleotides read TGTGCCAGCAGTGTGACTGGAAACTCCTACAATGAGCAGTTCTTC.

J is TRBJ2-4 and V is TRBV11-2, with a tentative D call TRBD1 (5 bases). CDR1 and CDR2 (germline): SGHAT, FQNNGV. The V and J ends lost 5 bases and 7 bases respectively, with 12 bases between them. The CDR3 runs to 13 residues. The CDR3 DNA reads TGTGCCAGCAGCCCACGCCAGGGTAACATTCAGTACTTC. Translation: CASSPRQGNIQYF.

CDR3 nucleotides: TGTGCCAGTAGTAAAGGACAGAATAGCAATCAGCCCCAGCATTTT. This encodes CASSKGQNSNQPQHF. The V call is TRBV19, the J call TRBJ1-5; possible D gene TRBD1, 6 bases. The CDR3 totals 15 residues. V was shortened by 4 bases and J by 0 bases, with 10 bases between the two germline ends. The germline V gene has CDR1 LNHDA and CDR2 SQIVND (reference sequence).

The chain has TRBV7-9 and TRBJ2-7, with 12 nucleotides matching TRBD1. Germline V gene data show CDR1 as SEHNR and CDR2 as FQNEAQ (reference sequence). J gave up 3 bases and V 0 bases, and 6 bases lay outside the gene matches. This CDR3 contains 17 residues. The DNA for the CDR3 is TGTGCCAGCAGCTTAGCGGGACAGGGGGCTCTAATCTACGAGCAGTACTTC. Its translation: CASSLAGQGALIYEQYF.

The chain couples TRBV5-1 to TRBJ2-5; no definite D call. The germline CDR1 and CDR2 sequences are SGHRS and YFSETQ. Trimming removed 5 bases from V and 5 bases from J, with 10 bases in between. This CDR3 comprises 12 residues. The CDR3 DNA reads TGCGCCAGCAGGGCAGATTGGGAGACCCAGTACTTC. It is translated as CASRADWETQYF.

This rearrangement joins TRBV7-2 to TRBJ2-4; TRBD1 aligns across 12 bases. The trim removed 5 bases at V and 0 bases at J, leaving 8 bases unmatched. The length of the CDR3 is 18 residues. In germline, CDR1 is SGHTA, CDR2 FQGNSA. The CDR3 DNA sequence: TGTGCCAGCAGCCCGCCGGGACAGGGGGCTATAGCCAAAAACATTCAGTACTTC. Residues: CASSPPGQGAIAKNIQYF.

The chain links TRBV10-1 to TRBJ2-7, with 8 nucleotides matching TRBD2. The junction had 7 bases not matched to a gene; V was cut back by 5 bases and J by 4 bases. Germline values: CDR1 WNHNN, CDR2 SYGVQD (reference sequence). CDR3 size: 14 residues. CDR3 nucleotide sequence: TGCGCCAGCAGTCTCAGCGGGAGTGGGTACGAGCAGTACTTC. Translated: CASSLSGSGYEQYF.

This clone appeared once. The chain joins TRBV30 to TRBJ1-1; 8 bases are a match to TRBD1. Germline assignment: CDR1 GTSNPN and CDR2 SVGIG (reference sequence). The CDR3 has 13 residues. The trim removed 0 bases at V and 6 bases at J, leaving 3 bases unmatched. CDR3 sequence (DNA): TGTGCCTGGAGTGTCACACAGGGGGCTGAAGCTTTCTTT. Encoded protein: CAWSVTQGAEAFF.

The J gene is TRBJ2-3, the V gene TRBV4-3; 7 bases agree with TRBD2. CDR1 is LGHNA and CDR2 is YSLEER in the germline V gene. The CDR3 consists of 12 residues. Trimming removed 4 bases from V and 10 bases from J; junction bases left unmatched: 5. CDR3 region: CASSRGEGPQYF. CDR3 nucleotide sequence: TGCGCCAGCAGCCGTGGGGAGGGCCCGCAGTATTTT.

The chain employs TRBV9 and TRBJ2-5, with D uncertain. With 0 bases removed from V and 5 bases from J, the gap between germline ends came to 11 bases. Per germline, CDR1 SGDLS and CDR2 YYNGEE. This CDR3 is 14 amino acids long. This CDR3 reads CASSVAPEAETQYF. The CDR3 DNA reads TGTGCCAGCAGCGTAGCTCCCGAAGCGGAGACCCAGTACTTC.

This clone was observed a few times. V gene TRBV9 combines with J gene TRBJ1-2; the D gene is possibly TRBD1 (5 bases). The CDR3 runs 14 residues. V was pared by 4 bases and J by 3 bases, with 13 bases between. Germline CDR1 is SGDLS and CDR2 is YYNGEE. The CDR3 region is CASSSPGTYYGYTF. CDR3 sequence (DNA): TGTGCCAGCAGCTCGCCCGGGACTTACTATGGCTACACCTTC.

The J gene is TRBJ2-1, the V gene TRBV4-1; 7 bases fit TRBD1. Looked up from germline, CDR1 is MGHRA and CDR2 is YSYEKL. V trimming: 3 bases; J trimming: 6 bases; junction bases outside the gene matches: 2. This CDR3 has 13 amino acids. CDR3 nucleotide sequence: TGCGCCAGCAGCCACCGGGACAGCAATGAGCAGTTCTTC. Its protein is CASSHRDSNEQFF.

This sequence joins TRBV18 and TRBJ2-6, with 12 positions matching TRBD1. J was trimmed by 4 bases and V by 3 bases; bases with no gene match: 7. The CDR3 is made up of 18 amino acids. Germline V CDR1 and CDR2: KGHSH, LQKENI. The CDR3 region is CASSPSGQGAVGANVLTF. CDR3 coding DNA: TGTGCCAGCTCACCCTCGGGACAGGGGGCGGTCGGGGCCAACGTCCTGACTTTC.

This chain connects TRBV6-5 to TRBJ2-5; maybe TRBD2 (5 bases). This CDR3 contains 15 residues. The ends were cut back, 0 bases at V and 5 bases at J, with 13 bases in the middle. The germline CDR1 and CDR2 sequences are MNHEY and SVGAGI. As DNA, the CDR3 is TGTGCCAGCAGTTACTCGCGAGGGCTGGGGGAGACCCAGTACTTC. Translating gives CASSYSRGLGETQYF.